The 26 T cell receptor beta chains below all came from one sample that was sequenced in a study of cytomegalovirus exposure and HLA in healthy donors. A multiplex PCR was run with 60 Vbeta primers and 13 Jbeta primers. The protocol was immunoSEQ multiplex PCR, while the TCRdb copy is restricted to in-frame clones and leaves out a portion. Its clone listing holds about 160,000 clones. The material sequenced was PBMCs. The receptor source for this set is a woman aged 55-70 years in good health and CMV-seronegative.

The V and J genes are TRBV7-9 and TRBJ2-1; 7 bases are a match to TRBD2. This CDR3 spans 16 amino acids. With 5 bases clipped from V and 5 bases from J, the junction kept 12 bases outside the gene matches. The germline gives CDR1 SEHNR, CDR2 FQNEAQ (reference sequence). The CDR3, as DNA: TGTGCCAGCAGCGTCCCAGCCGGGACTATACACAATGAGCAGTTCTTC. Its translation: CASSVPAGTIHNEQFF.

The genes are TRBV5-5 and TRBJ2-2; weak D call: TRBD1 (6 bases). CDR3 length: 14 amino acids. V lost 5 bases to trimming and J lost 4 bases, with 12 bases between them. CDR1 is SGHKS and CDR2 is YYEKEE in the germline V gene (reference sequence). The CDR3 reads CASSSRQVTGELFF. CDR3 bases: TGTGCCAGCAGTTCACGACAGGTCACCGGGGAGCTGTTTTTT. Supplemented by reference TRBV5-5 and TRBJ2-2, the full variable domain reads DAGVTQSPTHLIKTRGQQVTLRCSPISGHKSVSWYQQVLGQGPQFIFQYYEKEERGRGNFPDRFSARQFPNYSSELNVNALLLGDSALYLCASSSRQVTGELFFGEGSRLTVL.

The chain uses TRBV2 and TRBJ2-7; possible D gene TRBD1, 5 bases. Trimming took 7 bases from V and 6 from J, leaving 16 bases between them. Per the germline V gene, CDR1 is SNHLY and CDR2 is FYNNEI. There are 13 residues in the CDR3. The CDR3 DNA reads TGTGCCAGCACCGAGCAGGGTCGGAGCGAGCAGTACTTC. It is translated as CASTEQGRSEQYF.

The chain couples TRBV6-1 to TRBJ1-5; 7 bases line up with TRBD1. The CDR3 has 13 residues. Germline CDR1 and CDR2: MNHNS and SASEGT. J gave up 2 bases and V 10 bases, and 5 bases lay outside the gene matches. CDR3 sequence reads: CAIIGQGNQPQHF. The CDR3 DNA reads TGTGCCATCATTGGACAGGGCAATCAGCCCCAGCATTTT.

This sequence joins TRBV28 and TRBJ2-7, with D maybe TRBD2 (6 bases). CDR1 MDHEN and CDR2 SYDVKM come from the germline V gene. The length of the CDR3 is 17 residues. V was cut by 1 base and J by 3 bases, with 19 bases left in between. In DNA form, the CDR3 reads TGTGCCAGCAGTTTATCAGACCCGGGACTGACGGGCTACGAGCAGTACTTC. Its translation: CASSLSDPGLTGYEQYF.

The chain has TRBV5-5 and TRBJ2-7, with 8 bases identical to TRBD2. Per the germline V gene, CDR1 is SGHKS and CDR2 is YYEKEE (reference sequence). The junction had 10 bases not matched to a gene; V was cut back by 0 bases and J by 5 bases. The CDR3 extends over 16 amino acids. Here the CDR3 reads CASSLVTSGRPDEQYF. The CDR3 DNA reads as TGTGCCAGCAGCTTGGTAACTAGCGGACGCCCTGACGAGCAGTACTTC.

This sequence joins TRBV19 and TRBJ2-7; D not certain. V was clipped by 1 base and J by 1 base, with 5 bases between them. Germline loops: CDR1 LNHDA, CDR2 SQIVND (reference sequence). This CDR3 is 13 amino acids long. DNA of the CDR3: TGTGCCAGTAGTATAGGTATTTCCTACGAGCAGTACTTC. Translation: CASSIGISYEQYF.

This chain uses TRBV7-9 with TRBJ1-2, with D perhaps TRBD1 (6 bases). Trimming shortened V by 1 base and J by 8 bases, and 14 bases separated the two germline ends. CDR3 length: 14 residues. Germline assignment: CDR1 SEHNR and CDR2 FQNEAQ (reference sequence). CDR3 protein: CASSLVGAEGGYTF. CDR3 DNA: TGTGCCAGCAGCTTAGTGGGGGCTGAGGGCGGCTACACCTTC.

The rearrangement uses TRBV9 and TRBJ2-7; 7 bases line up with TRBD1. V was pared by 4 bases and J by 6 bases, with 7 bases of the junction left unmatched. This CDR3 region has 13 residues. Germline V gene lookup returns CDR1 SGDLS and CDR2 YYNGEE. The CDR3 DNA reads as TGTGCCAGCAGCCCACAGGGGCAAGGCGAGCAGTACTTC. It is translated as CASSPQGQGEQYF.

This chain uses TRBV5-4 with TRBJ2-3; 7 nucleotides match TRBD1. There are 14 residues in the CDR3. Germline loops: CDR1 SGHNT, CDR2 YYREEE (reference sequence). J was trimmed by 6 bases and V by 4 bases; bases with no gene match: 8. The CDR3 is CASSTTTGADTQYF. The CDR3 DNA sequence: TGTGCCAGCAGCACTACCACAGGGGCGGATACGCAGTATTTT.

The genes are TRBV18 and TRBJ2-3; 9 nucleotides line up with TRBD2. The trim removed 4 bases at V and 3 bases at J, leaving 5 bases unmatched. Germline V gives CDR1 KGHSH, CDR2 LQKENI. There are 15 residues in the CDR3. CDR3 sequence: CASSRAGGGTDTQYF. The CDR3 coding sequence is TGTGCCAGCTCACGAGCGGGAGGAGGTACAGATACGCAGTATTTT.

J is TRBJ1-2 and V is TRBV19; tentatively, D is TRBD1 (5 bases). V gave up 6 bases and J gave up 5 bases, with 16 bases separating them. This CDR3 comprises 14 residues. Germline V CDR1 and CDR2: LNHDA, SQIVND (reference sequence). The CDR3 nucleotides read TGTGCCAGTAGCCTACGTGGGGAGGGGTATGGCTACACCTTC. It translates to CASSLRGEGYGYTF.

V usage is TRBV19 and J usage is TRBJ2-7, with TRBD1 identical over 10 bases. Germline lookup yields CDR1 LNHDA and CDR2 SQIVND (reference sequence). CDR3 size: 15 residues. The junction had 9 bases not matched to a gene; V was cut back by 6 bases and J by 4 bases. The CDR3 DNA reads as TGTGCCAGTAGCAAGGACAGGGGGTTCGGGTACGAGCAGTACTTC. This translates into CASSKDRGFGYEQYF.

The chain recombines TRBV7-9 with TRBJ2-5; 9 bases align to TRBD1. Germline values: CDR1 SEHNR, CDR2 FQNEAQ (reference sequence). The V segment lost 3 bases and the J segment 4 bases; nucleotides outside the gene matches: 3. The CDR3 consists of 14 residues. This CDR3 reads CASSLQTGGETQYF. CDR3 DNA: TGTGCCAGCAGCTTGCAGACAGGGGGAGAGACCCAGTACTTC.

This sequence joins TRBV5-1 and TRBJ2-2, with D tentatively TRBD1 (6 bases). The CDR3 spans 16 residues. Germline values: CDR1 SGHRS, CDR2 YFSETQ. V gave up 0 bases and J gave up 4 bases, with 13 bases separating them. This chain's CDR3 is CASSLVPGRGTGELFF. The CDR3 nucleotides read TGCGCCAGCAGCTTGGTGCCGGGCAGGGGCACCGGGGAGCTGTTTTTT. Based on the CDR3 plus reference TRBV5-1 and TRBJ2-2, the full variable domain is KAGVTQTPRYLIKTRGQQVTLSCSPISGHRSVSWYQQTPGQGLQFLFEYFSETQRNKGNFPGRFSGRQFSNSRSEMNVSTLELGDSALYLCASSLVPGRGTGELFFGEGSRLTVL.

The chain recombines TRBV5-5 with TRBJ1-4; D is perhaps TRBD1 (5 bases). V dropped 4 bases and J dropped 8 bases, with 18 bases sitting between them. The CDR3 is 15 residues long. Germline CDR1 is SGHKS and CDR2 is YYEKEE (reference sequence). The DNA for the CDR3 is TGTGCCAGCAGCCCGGATGGCCAGGGCTGGGAAAAACTGTTTTTT. It encodes CASSPDGQGWEKLFF.

The rearrangement links TRBV2 to TRBJ2-7, with a weak D call TRBD2 (6 bases). The V gene's germline CDR1 is SNHLY and CDR2 FYNNEI. Between the trimmed V and J ends, which lost 8 bases and 4 bases, there was a span of 15 bases. CDR3 size: 13 residues. DNA of the CDR3: TGTGCCAGCGCACGGGAGTCGACTTACGAGCAGTACTTC. Its protein is CASARESTYEQYF.

The chain has TRBV6-1 and TRBJ1-6, with D tentatively TRBD1 (5 bases). The V end was cut by 11 bases, the J end by 9 bases, with 17 bases between. The CDR3 has 13 residues. Per germline, CDR1 MNHNS and CDR2 SASEGT. The CDR3 DNA is TGTGCCGGGCGGGGCATTTTGGCTTCACCCCTCCACTTT. This sequence encodes CAGRGILASPLHF.

V is TRBV7-8 and J is TRBJ2-2; D is possibly TRBD2 (7 bases). The CDR3 contains 16 residues. Trimming cost V 7 bases and J 4 bases, with 19 bases left between them. Germline CDR1 is SGHVS and CDR2 is FQNEAQ. CDR3 amino acids: CASTHPGGDATGELFF. For the CDR3, the DNA is TGTGCCAGCACCCATCCGGGGGGCGACGCCACCGGGGAGCTGTTTTTT.

The rearrangement uses TRBV7-8 and TRBJ2-1; D remains unclear. V lost 5 bases, J lost 6 bases, and 14 bases lay in between. CDR3 length: 14 residues. Germline assignment: CDR1 SGHVS and CDR2 FQNEAQ. The CDR3 nucleotides are TGTGCCAGCAGCCCCCAGGTGGCGAGCAATGAGCAGTTCTTC. Its protein product is CASSPQVASNEQFF.

This rearrangement joins TRBV7-3 to TRBJ2-7; no definite D call. CDR3 length equals 15 residues. The V gene lost 1 base and the J gene lost 0 bases, with 10 bases spanning the gap. CDR1 is SGHTA and CDR2 is FQGTGA in the germline V gene. CDR3 region: CASSLSQVSSYEQYF. CDR3 sequence (DNA): TGTGCCAGCAGCTTAAGTCAAGTCAGCTCCTACGAGCAGTACTTC.

The chain joins TRBV7-3 to TRBJ1-1, with 8 bases aligning to TRBD1. CDR3 size: 15 residues. With 5 bases clipped from V and 3 bases from J, the junction kept 8 bases outside the gene matches. Germline lookup yields CDR1 SGHTA and CDR2 FQGTGA. The CDR3 DNA sequence: TGTGCCAGCAGCGGATCAGGGGGCGCGTACACTGAAGCTTTCTTT. This encodes CASSGSGGAYTEAFF.

The chain links TRBV18 to TRBJ2-5, with D perhaps TRBD1 (6 bases). Germline V gene lookup returns CDR1 KGHSH and CDR2 LQKENI. The V end lost 5 bases, the J end lost 7 bases, and 11 bases lay between the germline ends. The CDR3 is 12 residues long. The CDR3 loop reads CASSSDSATQYF. Here the CDR3 DNA reads TGTGCCAGCTCATCGGACAGCGCGACCCAGTACTTC.

V is TRBV6-5 and J is TRBJ2-5; TRBD1 agrees at 7 bases. The end of the DNA is better explained by TRBJ2-7, so the J call may be wrong. This CDR3 is 15 amino acids long. Looked up from germline, CDR1 is MNHEY and CDR2 is SVGAGI. The chain's CDR3 is CASSYQTGTGYEQYF. CDR3 coding DNA: TGTGCCAGCAGTTACCAGACAGGGACCGGCTACGAGCAGTACTTC.

V and J are TRBV10-1 and TRBJ2-5, with 8 bases lining up with TRBD1. The junction had 9 bases not matched to a gene; V was cut back by 8 bases and J by 7 bases. In germline, CDR1 is WNHNN, CDR2 SYGVQD (reference sequence). The CDR3 has 13 amino acids. The CDR3 coding sequence is TGCGCCAGCGCCCGGACAGGGAGCGGGACCCAGTACTTC. Protein: CASARTGSGTQYF.

The chain joins TRBV5-1 to TRBJ2-5; unclear D gene. The CDR3 runs 16 residues. The germline V and J ends were trimmed by 0 bases and 0 bases, with 12 bases remaining between them. The germline gives CDR1 SGHRS, CDR2 YFSETQ. The CDR3 protein is CASSLVASSYQETQYF. CDR3 nucleotide sequence: TGCGCCAGCAGCTTGGTGGCCTCATCGTACCAAGAGACCCAGTACTTC.